One sample yielded the 23 T cell receptor beta chains listed below, sequenced in a study of T cells in Graves' hyperthyroidism and ophthalmopathy. There were TCR beta CDR3 regions amplified from RNA transcripts. The HTBI primer set served for first-round RT-PCR of the TCR CDR3. One entry per CDR3 protein, called by TCRdb with MiXCR from the multiplex PCR reads. This sample has about 420,000 distinct CDR3 sequences, with approximately 14% found just once. Sequencing input: blood. The receptors were sampled from a woman between 18 and 29 years old with Graves' hyperthyroidism.

The rearrangement links TRBV27 to TRBJ1-5; 9 nucleotides align to TRBD1. V trimming: 6 bases; J trimming: 7 bases; junction bases outside the gene matches: 16. CDR3 length: 17 residues. Per germline, CDR1 MNHEY and CDR2 SMNVEV (reference sequence). The CDR3 DNA reads as TGTGCCAGCAGGTCCTTAGGGACCGGGACAGGGAACCAGCCCCAGCATTTT. Protein product: CASRSLGTGTGNQPQHF.

The sample holds many counts of this clonotype. The V gene is TRBV6-1, the J gene TRBJ2-2, with TRBD2 matching over 11 bases. V trimming: 6 bases; J trimming: 4 bases; junction bases outside the gene matches: 10. The CDR3 totals 17 residues. Germline CDR1 MNHNS, CDR2 SASEGT. CDR3 DNA: TGTGCCAGCAGAGGGACTAGCGGCTACTCTGGCACCGGGGAGCTGTTTTTT. Protein sequence: CASRGTSGYSGTGELFF.

The sample holds a few counts of this clonotype. Possible read error: a much larger clone is one base away. CDR3 bases: TGTGCCAGCGGAGGGGCGCCAGCCCAAGAGACCCAGTACTTC. It specifies CASGGAPAQETQYF. The V gene is TRBV11-2, the J gene TRBJ2-5; weak D call: TRBD2 (6 bases). CDR1 is SGHAT, CDR2 FQNNGV, per germline. Trimming stripped 8 bases from V and 1 base from J, with 14 bases between. The CDR3 consists of 14 residues.

Note on this clonotype: Given a much more abundant clone one base away, this may be a read error. The rearrangement uses TRBV5-1 and TRBJ2-7, with D possibly being TRBD1 or TRBD2 (5 bases each). This CDR3 spans 15 amino acids. Germline V gene data show CDR1 as SGHRS and CDR2 as YFSETQ. The germline V and J ends were trimmed by 6 bases and 0 bases, with 16 bases remaining between them. The CDR3 region has the DNA TGCGCCAGCACATCGGGACGGTACCCCTCCTACGAGCAGTACTTC. It encodes CASTSGRYPSYEQYF. Full variable domain (rest looked up from reference TRBV5-1 and TRBJ2-7): KAGVTQTPRYLIKTRGQQVTLSCSPISGHRSVSWYQQTPGQGLQFLFEYFSETQRNKGNFPGRFSGRQFSNSRSEMNVSTLELGDSALYLCASTSGRYPSYEQYFGPGTRLTVT.

In this sample, this clonotype turned up many times. The chain links TRBV7-2 to TRBJ2-3; the match to TRBD2 covers 14 bases. The CDR3 runs to 17 residues. The germline CDR1 and CDR2 sequences are SGHTA and FQGNSA. V shed 5 bases and J 3 bases; nucleotides not matched to a gene: 7. CDR3 DNA sequence: TGTGCCAGCAGCCCGGGGGGACTAGCGGGGGTAACAGATACGCAGTATTTT. It codes for CASSPGGLAGVTDTQYF.

This clonotype was seen ten or more times. The J gene is TRBJ1-4, the V gene TRBV12-3 or TRBV12-4, with D perhaps matching TRBD1 (6 bases). Trimming took off 6 bases at V and 5 bases at J, with 16 bases between the two ends. The CDR3 contains 15 residues. This CDR3 is CASRPTGPRNEKLFF. The CDR3 DNA sequence: TGTGCCAGCAGGCCCACAGGGCCAAGAAATGAAAAACTGTTTTTT.

The sample holds many counts of this clonotype. The chain links TRBV7-9 to TRBJ2-3; D gene uncertain. Germline V gene lookup returns CDR1 SEHNR and CDR2 FQNEAQ (reference sequence). The CDR3 loop spans 12 amino acids. V was shortened by 2 bases and J by 5 bases, with 5 bases between the two germline ends. The CDR3 protein is CASSLYGDTQYF. CDR3 coding DNA: TGTGCCAGCAGCTTATATGGAGATACGCAGTATTTT.

This clonotype was picked up a small number of times. The rearrangement joins TRBV9 to TRBJ2-7; D gene unclear. V lost 4 bases and J 2 bases, leaving 10 bases between the germline ends. CDR3 length equals 13 residues. Germline V lookup: CDR1 SGDLS, CDR2 YYNGEE. CDR3 nucleotides: TGTGCCAGCAGCTCTGGACCAGCCTACGAGCAGTACTTC. It encodes CASSSGPAYEQYF.

This clonotype was counted ten times or more. The gene calls are TRBV5-1 and TRBJ2-5, with 7 bases fitting TRBD2. V was pared by 7 bases and J by 0 bases, with 9 bases of the junction left unmatched. The CDR3 length is 15 residues. Germline assignment: CDR1 SGHRS and CDR2 YFSETQ. The CDR3 sequence is CASGVGGGHQETQYF. DNA of the CDR3: TGCGCCAGCGGGGTCGGCGGGGGACACCAAGAGACCCAGTACTTC.

Concerning this clonotype: A much more abundant neighbour one base away suggests this may be a read error. The rearrangement links TRBV5-4 to TRBJ2-1; 8 bases agree with TRBD1. Looked up from germline, CDR1 is SGHNT and CDR2 is YYREEE (reference sequence). This CDR3 is built from 15 residues. CDR3 coding DNA: TGTGCCGGCAGTACCGGGACAGGACTCTACAATGAGCAGTTCTTC. Translation gives CAGSTGTGLYNEQFF.

This clonotype has ten or more counts. The chain employs TRBV6-1 and TRBJ2-1; 7 bases agree with TRBD1. There are 14 residues in the CDR3. CDR1 and CDR2 (germline): MNHNS, SASEGT. J lost 1 base, V lost 3 bases, and 0 bases had no gene match. CDR3 sequence: CASSDRGSYNEQFF. CDR3 in DNA: TGTGCCAGCAGTGACAGGGGGTCCTACAATGAGCAGTTCTTC.

Many counts were recorded for this clonotype. The rearrangement links TRBV3-1 to TRBJ1-6, with 7 bases matching TRBD1. The CDR3 sequence is 15 residues long. V lost 4 bases and J lost 8; bases outside the gene matches: 8. From germline, CDR1 is LGHDT and CDR2 YNNKEL (reference sequence). DNA for the CDR3: TGTGCCAGCAGCCCCGACAGGGTGGGGGATTCACCCCTCCACTTT. Its translation: CASSPDRVGDSPLHF.

In its sample, this clonotype was seen many times. The CDR3 coding sequence is TGTGCCAGCAGTTTTCAGGACCTATACACAGATACGCAGTATTTT. Translation gives CASSFQDLYTDTQYF. This chain uses TRBV27 with TRBJ2-3; no reliable D call. The germline CDR1 and CDR2 sequences are MNHEY and SMNVEV (reference sequence). This CDR3 spans 15 amino acids. Between the trimmed V and J ends, which lost 3 bases and 2 bases, there was a span of 12 bases.

Comment on this clonotype: This may be a read error, as it is one base from a much larger clone. The rearrangement joins TRBV12-3 or TRBV12-4 to TRBJ2-7, with D possibly matching TRBD1 (5 bases). This CDR3 region has 14 residues. The CDR3 protein is CASSPTALSYGQYF. CDR3 sequence (DNA): TGTGCCAGCAGTCCGACAGCCCTCTCCTACGGGCAGTACTTC.

This clonotype occurred many times. The chain is built from TRBV28 and TRBJ2-7; 7 bases line up with TRBD1. Looked up from germline, CDR1 is MDHEN and CDR2 is SYDVKM. Trimming at V came to 4 bases and at J to 7 bases, leaving 10 bases not matched to a gene. There are 14 residues in the CDR3. The CDR3 loop reads CASSSHTTDREQYF. CDR3 coding DNA: TGTGCCAGCAGTTCTCATACAACGGACAGGGAGCAGTACTTC.

This clonotype was found many times. The chain joins TRBV20-1 to TRBJ2-7; 8 nucleotides line up with TRBD2. Per the germline V gene, CDR1 is DFQATT and CDR2 is SNEGSKA (reference sequence). Trimming took 4 bases from V and 3 from J; bases not matched to a gene: 5. The CDR3 has 13 amino acids. CDR3 sequence: CSAMGLAGYEQYF. In DNA form, the CDR3 reads TGCAGTGCTATGGGCCTAGCGGGCTACGAGCAGTACTTC.

This clonotype was detected ten times or more. The CDR3 spells CASSKISEQYF. The CDR3 DNA is TGTGCCAGCAGTAAGATTTCCGAGCAGTACTTC. The chain combines TRBV2 with TRBJ2-7; the D is unclear. Deletions cut 5 bases from V and 6 bases from J, with 8 bases between. The CDR3 extends over 11 amino acids. Germline V gene lookup returns CDR1 SNHLY and CDR2 FYNNEI.

This clonotype has ten or more counts. The rearrangement links TRBV20-1 to TRBJ1-2, with no clear D. Germline assignment: CDR1 DFQATT and CDR2 SNEGSKA (reference sequence). This CDR3 region has 13 residues. Trimming took off 5 bases at V and 6 bases at J, with 16 bases between the two ends. The CDR3 loop is CSAPRGSGDGYTF. The DNA for the CDR3 is TGCAGTGCTCCTCGGGGATCTGGAGATGGCTACACCTTC.

This clonotype was observed a handful of times. The J gene is TRBJ2-1, the V gene TRBV20-1; the match to TRBD2 covers 9 bases. CDR1 and CDR2 (germline): DFQATT, SNEGSKA (reference sequence). The CDR3 runs 18 residues. The J segment lost 9 bases and the V segment lost 0 bases, leaving 18 bases of the junction unmatched. CDR3 nucleotides: TGCAGTGCTAGAGATCTGGACGGGCGTTGGCGGGGGGGCCCTGAGCAGTTCTTC. Translating it yields CSARDLDGRWRGGPEQFF.

This clonotype was seen repeatedly, ten times or more. CDR3 nucleotide sequence: TGTGCCAGCAGTTTAAATGGTTCACCCCTCCACTTT. This codes for CASSLNGSPLHF. V gene TRBV12-3 or TRBV12-4 combines with J gene TRBJ1-6; no clear D gene. The CDR3 extends over 12 amino acids. Trimming took off 2 bases at V and 9 bases at J, with 5 bases between the two ends.

This clonotype was seen many times. The rearrangement links TRBV9 to TRBJ1-2, with unresolved D. The CDR3 is 14 amino acids. Per the germline V gene, CDR1 is SGDLS and CDR2 is YYNGEE. Between the trimmed V and J ends, which lost 3 bases and 4 bases, there was a span of 13 bases. In DNA form, the CDR3 reads TGTGCCAGCAGCGAGAGCCCCTGCCCCTATGGCTACACCTTC. Translation: CASSESPCPYGYTF.

This clonotype was detected a few times. V and J are TRBV5-8 and TRBJ2-1; TRBD2 matches 10 bases. The CDR3 has 15 residues. V gave up 3 bases and J gave up 7 bases; unmatched junction bases: 7. Looked up from germline, CDR1 is SGHTS and CDR2 is YDEGEE. Here the CDR3 reads CASSYTSGVKNEQFF. The CDR3 DNA reads TGTGCCAGCAGCTATACTAGCGGGGTTAAGAATGAGCAGTTCTTC.

This clonotype came up many times. The chain recombines TRBV20-1 with TRBJ2-5; 8 nucleotides match TRBD1. V lost 0 bases and J lost 4; bases outside the gene matches: 13. Germline lookup yields CDR1 DFQATT and CDR2 SNEGSKA (reference sequence). The CDR3 spans 17 residues. CDR3 residues: CSARDGAGGPLGETQYF. The DNA for the CDR3 is TGCAGTGCTAGAGATGGGGCAGGGGGCCCTCTCGGAGAGACCCAGTACTTC.